This T cell receptor beta chain was sequenced in a study of T cell changes during pregnancy in multiple sclerosis. In its sample, this clone was seen a few times. Assay: immunoSEQ multiplex PCR; the TCRdb copy retains only in-frame clones and omits some. The sample lists roughly 77,000 clones; 80% to 95% were seen once. The clonotype comes from a female donor with multiple sclerosis, enrolled in a pregnancy study. Source: peripheral blood, taken in the second trimester of pregnancy.

The CDR3 protein is CASSQDMESPLHF. CDR3 DNA: TGCGCCAGCAGCCAAGATATGGAGTCACCCCTCCACTTT. The chain has TRBV4-1 and TRBJ1-6, with D unresolved. Trimming cost V 0 bases and J 10 bases, with 7 bases left between them. The germline V gene encodes CDR1 MGHRA and CDR2 YSYEKL. This CDR3 is built from 13 residues.